One sample yielded the 14 T cell receptor beta chains listed below, sequenced in a study of T cell repertoires in cytomegalovirus infection. These receptors' antigens are unknown. MiXCR was run by TCRdb on the reads, yielding one entry per CDR3 protein. Of 450,000 to 600,000 distinct CDR3 sequences listed, around a third were seen once; the top ten hold roughly 17%. The sequencing used cultured PBMCs, collected from culture after CMV antigen stimulation. These receptors came from a human donor in good health (CMV status not recorded). Some clones in this sample may be carry-over from other donors' samples.

The CDR3 region is CASRKTGGAPGELFF. Written as DNA, the CDR3 is TGTGCCAGCAGAAAGACCGGGGGGGCACCCGGGGAGCTGTTTTTT. V is TRBV28 and J is TRBJ2-2; TRBD2 matches at 8 bases. The V gene end was trimmed by 6 bases and the J gene end by 6 bases; junction bases not matched to a gene: 9. The CDR3 covers 15 residues. In germline, CDR1 is MDHEN, CDR2 SYDVKM.

The chain is built from TRBV12-3 or TRBV12-4 and TRBJ2-2, with 8 bases that match TRBD2. The ends lost 0 bases at V and 3 bases at J; junction bases unmatched: 3. The CDR3 covers 16 residues. The CDR3 region is CASSLALAGHTGELFF. For the CDR3, the DNA is TGTGCCAGCAGTTTAGCTTTAGCGGGACACACCGGGGAGCTGTTTTTT.

This sequence joins TRBV19 and TRBJ2-7, with D perhaps TRBD1 (5 bases). The V end lost 6 bases, the J end lost 0 bases, and 15 bases lay between the germline ends. There are 15 residues in the CDR3. Germline assignment: CDR1 LNHDA and CDR2 SQIVND (reference sequence). CDR3 in amino acids: CASSRRDRNSYEQYF. The CDR3 DNA is TGTGCCAGTAGCCGGCGAGACAGAAACTCCTACGAGCAGTACTTC.

This clonotype was found many times. CDR3 protein: CASSLTPRRESSYNEQFF. The DNA of the CDR3 is TGTGCCAGCAGCTTAACCCCTCGGCGGGAGAGCTCCTACAATGAGCAGTTCTTC. The rearrangement uses TRBV7-2 and TRBJ2-1, with 7 positions matching TRBD2. V lost 2 bases and J lost 0; bases outside the gene matches: 10. This CDR3 region has 18 residues. Germline values: CDR1 SGHTA, CDR2 FQGNSA.

The chain joins TRBV30 to TRBJ2-5; 9 bases align to TRBD1. CDR1 is GTSNPN, CDR2 SVGIG, per germline (reference sequence). Unmatched junction bases numbered 8, after V lost 8 bases and J lost 4 bases. This CDR3 spans 13 amino acids. DNA of the CDR3: TGTGCCCGCAGGGACAGGGCCTCAGAGACCCAGTACTTC. Translating it yields CARRDRASETQYF.

There are a few counts of this clonotype. The chain uses TRBV12-3 or TRBV12-4 and TRBJ1-1, with a weak D call TRBD1 (6 bases). CDR3 length equals 19 residues. V was cut by 3 bases and J by 0 bases, with 23 bases left in between. The CDR3 DNA reads as TGTGCCAGCAGTTTCAGGACATTTCTGACAGGACCCATGAACACTGAAGCTTTCTTT. This encodes CASSFRTFLTGPMNTEAFF.

The V gene is TRBV6-1, the J gene TRBJ2-7, with TRBD2 identical over 12 bases. Germline values: CDR1 MNHNS, CDR2 SASEGT. V lost 6 bases and J lost 0; bases outside the gene matches: 9. The CDR3 is made up of 17 amino acids. The CDR3 DNA sequence: TGTGCCAGCAGGCGTCGTCTAGCGGGGGGGATCTCCTACGAGCAGTACGTC. Protein: CASRRRLAGGISYEQYV.

Of note for this clonotype: One junction end does not reproduce the germline sequence, and a read error may be involved. The chain links TRBV7-7 to TRBJ2-1, with 9 bases identical to TRBD2. CDR1 is SSHAT and CDR2 is FNYEAQ in the germline V gene (reference sequence). The CDR3 runs to 14 residues. This CDR3 reads CASSLGGRANEQFF. DNA for the CDR3: TGTGCTAGCAGCTTAGGCGGGAGGGCCAATGAGCAGTTCTTC.

CDR3 region: CASSLGTTTYEQYF. The CDR3 bases are TGTGCCAGTAGCCTAGGGACAACGACCTACGAGCAGTACTTC. The chain couples TRBV19 to TRBJ2-7; D is perhaps TRBD1 (6 bases). Germline V gives CDR1 LNHDA, CDR2 SQIVND (reference sequence). The CDR3 covers 14 residues. Trimming cost V 6 bases and J 2 bases, with 14 bases left between them. Full variable domain (outside the CDR3, taken from reference TRBV19 and TRBJ2-7): DGGITQSPKYLFRKEGQNVTLSCEQNLNHDAMYWYRQDPGQGLRLIYYSQIVNDFQKGDIAEGYSVSREKKESFPLTVTSAQKNPTAFYLCASSLGTTTYEQYFGPGTRLTVT.

This rearrangement joins TRBV6-1 to TRBJ1-5, with 7 bases lining up with TRBD1. V was clipped by 4 bases and J by 0 bases; unmatched bases: 0. This CDR3 has 14 residues. Germline V gives CDR1 MNHNS, CDR2 SASEGT. For the CDR3, the DNA is TGTGCCAGCAGTGGACAGGGTAGCAATCAGCCCCAGCATTTT. Residues: CASSGQGSNQPQHF.

The gene calls are TRBV7-6 and TRBJ2-1; 7 bases agree with TRBD1. From germline, CDR1 is SGHVS and CDR2 FNYEAQ. The CDR3 totals 18 residues. The junction had 20 bases not matched to a gene; V was cut back by 6 bases and J by 6 bases. This chain's CDR3 is CASREAAGGQPQGNEQFF. In DNA, the CDR3 is TGTGCCAGCAGGGAGGCGGCAGGGGGACAACCGCAGGGCAATGAGCAGTTCTTC.

The CDR3 reads CASSQVAARVHEQFF. The CDR3 DNA is TGCGCCAGCAGCCAAGTAGCGGCCAGGGTGCATGAGCAGTTCTTC. This rearrangement joins TRBV4-1 to TRBJ2-1, with D possibly TRBD2 on 6 matching bases. V shed 1 base and J shed 8 bases, with 15 bases lying between them. Germline CDR1 MGHRA, CDR2 YSYEKL. This CDR3 comprises 15 residues.

Many counts were recorded for this clonotype. The rearrangement uses TRBV7-2 and TRBJ2-7; 10 bases align to TRBD1. CDR3 length: 17 residues. The germline CDR1 and CDR2 sequences are SGHTA and FQGNSA. V was pared by 4 bases and J by 4 bases, with 13 bases of the junction left unmatched. The CDR3 is CASSSPTSGTGVYEQYF. DNA for the CDR3: TGTGCCAGCAGCTCACCGACCTCCGGGACAGGGGTGTACGAGCAGTACTTC.

This clonotype was counted at least ten times. The rearrangement uses TRBV7-8 and TRBJ2-3; a possible D gene is TRBD2 (6 bases). The CDR3 is made up of 14 amino acids. From germline, CDR1 is SGHVS and CDR2 FQNEAQ. V was shortened by 1 base and J by 3 bases, with 8 bases between the two germline ends. The CDR3 region has the DNA TGTGCCAGCAGCTTAGGGACTACAACAGATACGCAGTATTTT. It translates to CASSLGTTTDTQYF. The full variable domain, in which reference TRBV7-8 and TRBJ2-3 provide the parts outside the CDR3, is GAGVSQSPRYKVAKRGQDVALRCDPISGHVSLFWYQQALGQGPEFLTYFQNEAQLDKSGLPSDRFFAERPEGSVSTLKIQRTQQEDSAVYLCASSLGTTTDTQYFGPGTRLTVL.